This T cell receptor beta chain was found in a study of T cell clonotyping in hematopoietic cell transplantation. The CDR3 sequence is 15 residues long. Trimming shortened V by 3 bases and J by 4 bases, and 14 bases separated the two germline ends. Germline lookup yields CDR1 SGDLS and CDR2 YYNGEE. Here immunoSEQ multiplex PCR was the method, and the copy in TCRdb shows in-frame clones only, minus some. The sample gives 25,000 to 30,000 clones, about four fifths of which show up once; around 1.9% is in the top ten. Time point here: recipient sample about 28 days before transplant, after cytoreduction.

The source was peripheral blood mononuclear cells, collected before stem cell transplant. This sequence joins TRBV9 and TRBJ1-3; D ambiguous. The sequence derives from a man aged 40-49 years with acute myeloid leukemia. Some clones in this sample may be carry-over from other donors' samples. The DNA of the CDR3 is TGTGCCAGCAGCGAAACGACCGTTCCGGGAAACACCATATATTTT. The encoded protein is CASSETTVPGNTIYF.